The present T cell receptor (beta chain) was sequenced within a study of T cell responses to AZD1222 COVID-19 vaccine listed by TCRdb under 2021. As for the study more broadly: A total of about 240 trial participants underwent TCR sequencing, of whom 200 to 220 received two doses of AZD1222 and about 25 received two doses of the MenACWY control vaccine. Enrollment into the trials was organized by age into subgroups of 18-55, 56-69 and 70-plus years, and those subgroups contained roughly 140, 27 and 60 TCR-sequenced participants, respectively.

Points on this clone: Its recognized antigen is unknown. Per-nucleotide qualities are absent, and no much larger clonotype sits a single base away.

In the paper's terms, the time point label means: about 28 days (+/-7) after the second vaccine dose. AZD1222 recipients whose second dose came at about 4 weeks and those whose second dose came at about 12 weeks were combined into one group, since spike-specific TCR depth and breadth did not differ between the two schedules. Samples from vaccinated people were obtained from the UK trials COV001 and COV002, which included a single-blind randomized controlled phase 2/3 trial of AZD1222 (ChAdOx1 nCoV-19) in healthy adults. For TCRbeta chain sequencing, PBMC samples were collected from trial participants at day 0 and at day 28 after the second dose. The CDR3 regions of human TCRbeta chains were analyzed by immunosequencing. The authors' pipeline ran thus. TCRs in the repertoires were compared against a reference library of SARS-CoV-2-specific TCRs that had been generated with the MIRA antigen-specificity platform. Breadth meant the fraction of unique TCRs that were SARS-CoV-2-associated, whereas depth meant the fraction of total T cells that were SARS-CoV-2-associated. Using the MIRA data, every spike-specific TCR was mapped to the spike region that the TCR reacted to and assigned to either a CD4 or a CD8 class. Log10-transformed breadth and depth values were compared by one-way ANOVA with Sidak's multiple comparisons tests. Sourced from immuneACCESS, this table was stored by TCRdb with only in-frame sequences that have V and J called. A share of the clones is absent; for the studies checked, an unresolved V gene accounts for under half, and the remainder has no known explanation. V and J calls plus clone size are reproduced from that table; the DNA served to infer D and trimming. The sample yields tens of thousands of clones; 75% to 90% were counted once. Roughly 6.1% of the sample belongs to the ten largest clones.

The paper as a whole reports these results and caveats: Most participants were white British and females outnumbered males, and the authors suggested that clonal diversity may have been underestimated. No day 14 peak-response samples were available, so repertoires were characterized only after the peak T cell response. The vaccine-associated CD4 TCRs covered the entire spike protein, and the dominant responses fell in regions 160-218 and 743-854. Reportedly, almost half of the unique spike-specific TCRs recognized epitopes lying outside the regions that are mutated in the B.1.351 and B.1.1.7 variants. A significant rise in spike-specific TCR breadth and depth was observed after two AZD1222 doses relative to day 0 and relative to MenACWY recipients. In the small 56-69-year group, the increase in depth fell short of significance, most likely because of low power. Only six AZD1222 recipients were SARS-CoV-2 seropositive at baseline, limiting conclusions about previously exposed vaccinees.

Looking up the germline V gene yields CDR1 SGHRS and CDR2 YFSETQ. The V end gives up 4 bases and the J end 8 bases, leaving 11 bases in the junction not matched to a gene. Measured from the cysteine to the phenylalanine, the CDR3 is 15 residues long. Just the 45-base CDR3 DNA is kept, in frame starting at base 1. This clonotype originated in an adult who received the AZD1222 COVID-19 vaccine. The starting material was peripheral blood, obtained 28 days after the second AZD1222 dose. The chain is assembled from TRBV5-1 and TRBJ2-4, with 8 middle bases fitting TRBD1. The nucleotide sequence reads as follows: TGCGCCAGCAGCCTAATCCCACAGGGGGTAGACATTCAGTACTTC. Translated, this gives CASSLIPQGVDIQYF.